This T cell receptor (beta chain) was recorded in a study of blood T cell repertoires in COVID-19. Study-wide context: Both acute and convalescent COVID-19 samples were obtained from the United States, Italy and Spain. PBMCs, B-cell-depleted T cells, or T cells provided the cDNA or gDNA that made up the material.

This clone was detected only once. V was pared by 3 bases and J by 0 bases, with 18 bases between. This CDR3 region has 18 residues. Germline V gene data show CDR1 as LNHDA and CDR2 as SQIVND (reference sequence). Methods used by the authors: Scientists estimated how many nucleated cells there were by amplifying reference gene primers. Profiled with immunoSEQ multiplex PCR; TCRdb holds only in-frame clones, not every one. V, J and clone size reflect that table, while D and trimming were determined from the DNA. Of approximately 290,000 clones listed, approximately 90% are singletons. This rearrangement joins TRBV19 to TRBJ1-5; TRBD1 might be the D (6 bases). The source material was peripheral blood. The receptor's source is a woman between 55 and 75 years old with acute or convalescent COVID-19. The CDR3 region has the DNA TGTGCCAGTAGTATTCAGGGGAGCGGTGCGTATAGCAATCAGCCCCAGCATTTT. Translating gives CASSIQGSGAYSNQPQHF.